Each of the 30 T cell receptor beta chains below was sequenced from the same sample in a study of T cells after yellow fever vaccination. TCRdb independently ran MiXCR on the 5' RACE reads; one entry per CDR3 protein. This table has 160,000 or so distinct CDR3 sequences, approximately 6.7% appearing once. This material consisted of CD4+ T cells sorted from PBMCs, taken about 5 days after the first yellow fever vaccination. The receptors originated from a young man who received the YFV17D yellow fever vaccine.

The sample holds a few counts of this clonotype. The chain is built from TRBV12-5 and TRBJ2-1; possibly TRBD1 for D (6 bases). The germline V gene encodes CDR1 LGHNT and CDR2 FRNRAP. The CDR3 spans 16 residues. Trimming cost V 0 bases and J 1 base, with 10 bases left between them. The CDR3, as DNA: TGTGCTAGTGGTTTGGTACTAAGGGGGTCCTACAATGAGCAGTTCTTC. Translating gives CASGLVLRGSYNEQFF.

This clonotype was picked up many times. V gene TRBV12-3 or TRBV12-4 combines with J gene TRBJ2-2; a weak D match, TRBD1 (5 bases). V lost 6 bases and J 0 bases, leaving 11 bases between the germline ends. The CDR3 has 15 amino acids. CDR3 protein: CASRPDRSNTGELFF. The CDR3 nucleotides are TGTGCCAGCAGGCCCGACAGATCGAACACCGGGGAGCTGTTTTTT.

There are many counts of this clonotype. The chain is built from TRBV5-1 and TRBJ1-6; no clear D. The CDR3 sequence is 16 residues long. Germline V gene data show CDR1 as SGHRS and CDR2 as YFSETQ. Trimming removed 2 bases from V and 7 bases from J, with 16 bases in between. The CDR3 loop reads CASSLHTDNRNSPLHF. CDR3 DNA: TGCGCCAGCAGCTTACATACGGATAATCGGAATTCACCCCTCCACTTT.

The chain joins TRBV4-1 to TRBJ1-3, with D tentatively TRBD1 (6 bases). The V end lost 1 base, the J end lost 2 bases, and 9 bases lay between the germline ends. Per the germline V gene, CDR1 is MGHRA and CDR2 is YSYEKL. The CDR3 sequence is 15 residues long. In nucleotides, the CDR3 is TGCGCCAGCAGCCAAGGGCAGGGGCCTGGAAACACCATATATTTT. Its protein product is CASSQGQGPGNTIYF.

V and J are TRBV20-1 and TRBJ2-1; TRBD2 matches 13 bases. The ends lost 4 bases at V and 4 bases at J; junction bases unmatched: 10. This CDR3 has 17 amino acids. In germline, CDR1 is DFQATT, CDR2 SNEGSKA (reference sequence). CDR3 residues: CSATRTSGGGPYNEQFF. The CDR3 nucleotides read TGCAGTGCTACCCGGACTAGCGGGGGCGGTCCATACAATGAGCAGTTCTTC.

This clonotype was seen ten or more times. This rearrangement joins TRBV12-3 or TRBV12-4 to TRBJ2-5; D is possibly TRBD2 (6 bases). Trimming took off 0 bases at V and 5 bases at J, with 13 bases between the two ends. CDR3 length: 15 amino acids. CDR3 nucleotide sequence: TGTGCCAGCAGTTTAGCGTTAGCAGGGAGGGAGACCCAGTACTTC. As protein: CASSLALAGRETQYF.

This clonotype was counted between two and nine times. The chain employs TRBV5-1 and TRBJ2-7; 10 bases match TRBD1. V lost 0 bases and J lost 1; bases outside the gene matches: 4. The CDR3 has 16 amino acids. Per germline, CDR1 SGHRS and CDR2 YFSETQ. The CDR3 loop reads CASSLVGDRGSYEQYV. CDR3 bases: TGCGCCAGCAGCTTGGTCGGGGACAGGGGTTCCTACGAGCAGTACGTC.

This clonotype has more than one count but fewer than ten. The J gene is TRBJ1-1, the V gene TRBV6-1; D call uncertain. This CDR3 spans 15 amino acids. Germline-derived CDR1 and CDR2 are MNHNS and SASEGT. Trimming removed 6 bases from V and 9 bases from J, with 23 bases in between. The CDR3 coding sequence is TGTGCCAGCAGCTCTAGGAGAGGTGGGTTCATTAAAGCTTTCTTT. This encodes CASSSRRGGFIKAFF.

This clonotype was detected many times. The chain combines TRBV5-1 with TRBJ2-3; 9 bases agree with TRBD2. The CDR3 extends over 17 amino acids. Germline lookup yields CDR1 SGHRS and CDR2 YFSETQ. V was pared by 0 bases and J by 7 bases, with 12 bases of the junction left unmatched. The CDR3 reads CASSLAAGGPSANTQYF. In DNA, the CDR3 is TGCGCCAGCAGCTTGGCTGCGGGGGGGCCATCAGCAAATACGCAGTATTTT.

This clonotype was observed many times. The CDR3 loop reads CASSAGELYNEQFF. CDR3 nucleotide sequence: TGTGCCAGCAGTGCGGGGGAGCTCTACAATGAGCAGTTCTTC. This chain joins TRBV2 and TRBJ2-1; TRBD2 is a possible D gene (6 bases). Per germline, CDR1 SNHLY and CDR2 FYNNEI. The CDR3 covers 14 residues. The ends were cut back, 4 bases at V and 3 bases at J, with 10 bases in the middle.

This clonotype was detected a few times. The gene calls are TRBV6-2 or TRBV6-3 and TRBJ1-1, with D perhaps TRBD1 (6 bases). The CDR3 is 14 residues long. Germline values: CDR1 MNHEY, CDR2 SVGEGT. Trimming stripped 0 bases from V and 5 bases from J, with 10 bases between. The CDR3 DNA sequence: TGTGCCAGCAGTTACTCAAGGGGGACGACTGAAGCTTTCTTT. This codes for CASSYSRGTTEAFF.

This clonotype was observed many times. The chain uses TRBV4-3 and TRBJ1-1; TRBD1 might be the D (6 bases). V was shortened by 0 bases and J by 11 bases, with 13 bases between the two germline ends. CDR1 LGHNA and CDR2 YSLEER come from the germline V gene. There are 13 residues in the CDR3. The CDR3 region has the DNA TGCGCCAGCAGCCAAGACTCGCGGGGGGCCGCTTTCTTT. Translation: CASSQDSRGAAFF.

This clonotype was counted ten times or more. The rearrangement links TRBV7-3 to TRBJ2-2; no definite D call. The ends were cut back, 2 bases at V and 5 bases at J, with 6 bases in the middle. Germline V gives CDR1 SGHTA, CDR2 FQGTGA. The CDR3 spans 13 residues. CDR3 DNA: TGTGCCAGCAGCTTACTGGGGACCGGGGAGCTGTTTTTT. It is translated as CASSLLGTGELFF.

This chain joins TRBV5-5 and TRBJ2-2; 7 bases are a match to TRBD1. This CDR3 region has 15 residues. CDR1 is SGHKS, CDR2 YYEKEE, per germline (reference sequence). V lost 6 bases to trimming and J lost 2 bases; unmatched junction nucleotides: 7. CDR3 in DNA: TGTGCCAGCACAGAACAGGGGATTAACACCGGGGAGCTGTTTTTT. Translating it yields CASTEQGINTGELFF.

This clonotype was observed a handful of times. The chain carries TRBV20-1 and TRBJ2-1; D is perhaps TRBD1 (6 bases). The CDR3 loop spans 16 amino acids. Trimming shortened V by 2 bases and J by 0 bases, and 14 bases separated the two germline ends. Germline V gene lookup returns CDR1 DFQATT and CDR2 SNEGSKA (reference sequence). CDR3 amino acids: CSARQGNPFSYNEQFF. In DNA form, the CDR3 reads TGCAGTGCTAGACAGGGGAACCCCTTCTCCTACAATGAGCAGTTCTTC.

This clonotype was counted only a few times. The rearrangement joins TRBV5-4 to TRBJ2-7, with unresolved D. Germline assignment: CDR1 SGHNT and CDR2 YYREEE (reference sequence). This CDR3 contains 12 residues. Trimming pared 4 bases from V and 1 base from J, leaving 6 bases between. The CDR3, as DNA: TGTGCCAGCAGCGCAGGTTCCTACGAGCAGTACTTC. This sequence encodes CASSAGSYEQYF.

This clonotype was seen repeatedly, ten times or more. The CDR3 bases are TGTGCCAGCAGCTTTTACCTTAACTATGGCTACACCTTC. Its translation: CASSFYLNYGYTF. This chain connects TRBV7-2 to TRBJ1-2; D not certain. The CDR3 is 13 amino acids. Germline-derived CDR1 and CDR2 are SGHTA and FQGNSA. V gave up 3 bases and J gave up 1 base, with 6 bases separating them.

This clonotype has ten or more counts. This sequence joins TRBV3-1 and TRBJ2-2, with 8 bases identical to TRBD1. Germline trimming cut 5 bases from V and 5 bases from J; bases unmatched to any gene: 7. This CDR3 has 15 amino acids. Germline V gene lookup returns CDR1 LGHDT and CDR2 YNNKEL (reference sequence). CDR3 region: CASSLPQGETGELFF. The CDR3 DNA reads TGTGCCAGCAGCTTACCACAGGGGGAGACCGGGGAGCTGTTTTTT.

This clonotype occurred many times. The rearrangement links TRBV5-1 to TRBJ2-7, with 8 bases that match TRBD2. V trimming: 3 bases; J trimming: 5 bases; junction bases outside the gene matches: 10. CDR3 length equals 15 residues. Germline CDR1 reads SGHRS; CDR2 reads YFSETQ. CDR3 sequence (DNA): TGCGCCAGCAGCTACCTGCAGCGGGGGAGGAACGAGCAGTACTTC. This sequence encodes CASSYLQRGRNEQYF.

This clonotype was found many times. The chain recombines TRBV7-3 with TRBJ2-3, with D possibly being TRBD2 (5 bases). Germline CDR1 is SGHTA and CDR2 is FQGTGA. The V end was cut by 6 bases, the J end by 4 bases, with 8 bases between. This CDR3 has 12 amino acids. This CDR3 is CASSRGSDTQYF. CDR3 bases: TGTGCCAGCAGTCGGGGATCAGATACGCAGTATTTT.

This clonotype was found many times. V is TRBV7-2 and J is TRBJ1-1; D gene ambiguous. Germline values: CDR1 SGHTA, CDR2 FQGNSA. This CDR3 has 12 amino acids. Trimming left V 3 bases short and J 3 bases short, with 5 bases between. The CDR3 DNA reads TGTGCCAGCAGCTTCGGGGACACTGAAGCTTTCTTT. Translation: CASSFGDTEAFF.

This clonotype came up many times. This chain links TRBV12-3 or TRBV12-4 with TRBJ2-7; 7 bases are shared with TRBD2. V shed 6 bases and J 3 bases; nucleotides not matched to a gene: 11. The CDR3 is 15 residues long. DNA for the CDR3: TGTGCCAGCAGCCGTTGGTATCGCGGGGGCTACGAGCAGTACTTC. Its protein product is CASSRWYRGGYEQYF.

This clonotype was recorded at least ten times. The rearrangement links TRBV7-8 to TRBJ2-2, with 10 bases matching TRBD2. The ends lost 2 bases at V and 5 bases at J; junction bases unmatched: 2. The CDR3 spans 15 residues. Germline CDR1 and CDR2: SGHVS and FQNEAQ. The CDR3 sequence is CASSLSGGVTGELFF. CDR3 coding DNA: TGTGCCAGCAGCTTAAGCGGGGGGGTGACCGGGGAGCTGTTTTTT.

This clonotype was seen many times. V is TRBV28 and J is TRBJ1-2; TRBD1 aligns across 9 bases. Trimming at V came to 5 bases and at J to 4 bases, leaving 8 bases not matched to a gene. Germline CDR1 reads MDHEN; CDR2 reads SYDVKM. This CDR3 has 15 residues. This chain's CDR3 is CASSRPGTGIYGYTF. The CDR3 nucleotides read TGTGCCAGCAGTCGTCCCGGGACAGGGATCTATGGCTACACCTTC.

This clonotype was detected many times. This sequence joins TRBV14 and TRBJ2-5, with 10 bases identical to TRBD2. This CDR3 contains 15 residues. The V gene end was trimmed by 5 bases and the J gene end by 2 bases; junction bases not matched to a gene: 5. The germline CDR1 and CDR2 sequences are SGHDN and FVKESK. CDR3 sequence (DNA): TGTGCCAGCAGCACGTGGACTAGCGGACAAGAGACCCAGTACTTC. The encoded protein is CASSTWTSGQETQYF. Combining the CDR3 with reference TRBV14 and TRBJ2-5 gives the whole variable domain EAGVTQFPSHSVIEKGQTVTLRCDPISGHDNLYWYRRVMGKEIKFLLHFVKESKQDESGMPNNRFLAERTGGTYSTLKVQPAELEDSGVYFCASSTWTSGQETQYFGPGTRLLVL.

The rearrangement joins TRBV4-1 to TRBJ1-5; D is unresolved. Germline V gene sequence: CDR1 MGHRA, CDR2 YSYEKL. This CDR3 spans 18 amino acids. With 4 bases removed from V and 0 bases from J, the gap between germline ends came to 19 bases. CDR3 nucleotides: TGCGCCAGCAGCCCAAAGGTACCAGGCGTTTATAGCAATCAGCCCCAGCATTTT. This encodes CASSPKVPGVYSNQPQHF.

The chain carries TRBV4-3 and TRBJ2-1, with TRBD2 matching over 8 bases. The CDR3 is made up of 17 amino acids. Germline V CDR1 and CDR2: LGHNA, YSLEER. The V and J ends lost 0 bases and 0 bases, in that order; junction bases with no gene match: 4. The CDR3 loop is CASSQDPGGASYNEQFF. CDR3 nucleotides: TGCGCCAGCAGCCAAGATCCCGGGGGGGCCTCCTACAATGAGCAGTTCTTC.

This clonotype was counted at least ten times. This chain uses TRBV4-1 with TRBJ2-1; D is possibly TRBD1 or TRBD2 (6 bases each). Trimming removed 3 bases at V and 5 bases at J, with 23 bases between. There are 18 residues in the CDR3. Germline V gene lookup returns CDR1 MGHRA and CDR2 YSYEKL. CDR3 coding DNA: TGCGCCAGCAGCCACCCCGGGGGTGGGGGCCCCAACCACAATGAGCAGTTCTTC. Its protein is CASSHPGGGGPNHNEQFF.

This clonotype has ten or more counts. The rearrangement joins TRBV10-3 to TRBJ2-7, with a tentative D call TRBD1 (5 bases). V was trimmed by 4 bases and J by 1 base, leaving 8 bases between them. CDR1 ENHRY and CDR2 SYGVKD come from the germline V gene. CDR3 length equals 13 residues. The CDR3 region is CAISGQTSYEQYV. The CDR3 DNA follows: TGTGCCATCAGTGGACAGACTTCCTACGAGCAGTACGTC.

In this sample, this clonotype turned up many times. The CDR3 region is CASSLGRMLYEQYF. The DNA for the CDR3 is TGTGCCAGCAGTTTAGGGAGGATGTTATACGAGCAGTACTTC. The chain links TRBV12-3 or TRBV12-4 to TRBJ2-7; possible D gene TRBD2, 5 bases. The ends were cut back, 1 base at V and 4 bases at J, with 11 bases in the middle. CDR3 length: 14 amino acids.